The clone carrying this TCR beta chain was observed a handful of times. At the DNA level, this CDR3 is encoded by other sequences in the same sample as well. This sample was taken from a study of shared clonotypes between healthy human individuals. Study-level information: CD4 naive and memory got three plates each, CD8 naive two, CD8 memory one.

Sequencing used immunoSEQ multiplex PCR; TCRdb keeps in-frame clones, though not all of them. Among approximately 2,000,000 clones listed, under 95% were seen once. The sequencing sample was made of naive CD4+ T cells from PBMCs. Sample subset: CD45RA+ positively selected. The TCR was taken from a man between 18 and 29 years old in good health. Some clones in this sample may be carry-over from other donors' samples.

The CDR3 spells CASSFGQANTEAFF. CDR3 DNA: TGTGCCAGCAGCTTCGGACAGGCGAACACTGAAGCTTTCTTT. The J gene is TRBJ1-1, the V gene TRBV7-9; TRBD1 aligns across 7 bases. This CDR3 region has 14 residues. V lost 3 bases and J lost 1; bases outside the gene matches: 2. The germline gives CDR1 SEHNR, CDR2 FQNEAQ (reference sequence).